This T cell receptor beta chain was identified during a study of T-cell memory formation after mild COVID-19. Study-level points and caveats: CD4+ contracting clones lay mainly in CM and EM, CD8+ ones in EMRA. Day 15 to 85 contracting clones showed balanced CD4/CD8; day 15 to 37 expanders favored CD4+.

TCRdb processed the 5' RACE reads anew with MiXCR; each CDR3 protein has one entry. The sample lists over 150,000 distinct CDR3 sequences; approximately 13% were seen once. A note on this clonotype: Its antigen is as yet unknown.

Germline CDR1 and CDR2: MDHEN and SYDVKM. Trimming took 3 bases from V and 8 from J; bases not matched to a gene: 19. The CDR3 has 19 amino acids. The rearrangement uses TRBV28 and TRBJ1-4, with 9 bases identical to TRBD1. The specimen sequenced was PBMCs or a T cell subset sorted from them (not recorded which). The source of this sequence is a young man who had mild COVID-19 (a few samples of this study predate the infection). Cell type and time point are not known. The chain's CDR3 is CASSFGPLNRGLRPEKLFF. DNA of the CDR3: TGTGCCAGCAGTTTTGGCCCCCTCAACAGGGGGCTACGGCCAGAAAAACTGTTTTTT.